The present entry profiles one T cell receptor (beta chain) with its context. The antigen remains undetermined. The donor cohort consisted entirely of Caucasian adults residing in Nashville, Tennessee. This specimen belongs to a study of shared clonotypes between healthy human individuals. Study conclusions and caveats: A handful of donors had around 5% of their naive CD4 clonotypes in common.

The CDR3 runs 19 residues. TCRdb's table, derived via immunoSEQ multiplex PCR, lists solely in-frame clones and lacks some. The sample includes around 1,100,000 clones, approximately 75% of them seen just once. The source is a man aged 18 to 29 in good health. Some clones in this sample may be carry-over from other donors' samples. The genes are TRBV21-1 and TRBJ1-3; TRBD1 is the table's D call, not checked against the DNA. TRBV21-1 is a pseudogene. Sequencing was done on a sample of memory CD4+ T cells from PBMCs. As to subset: CD45RA-negative fraction. The CDR3 loop is CASSPGQGSTSCSGNTIYF. The CDR3 DNA is TGTGCCAGCAGTCCCGGACAGGGATCGACTTCGTGCTCTGGAAACACCATATATTTT.